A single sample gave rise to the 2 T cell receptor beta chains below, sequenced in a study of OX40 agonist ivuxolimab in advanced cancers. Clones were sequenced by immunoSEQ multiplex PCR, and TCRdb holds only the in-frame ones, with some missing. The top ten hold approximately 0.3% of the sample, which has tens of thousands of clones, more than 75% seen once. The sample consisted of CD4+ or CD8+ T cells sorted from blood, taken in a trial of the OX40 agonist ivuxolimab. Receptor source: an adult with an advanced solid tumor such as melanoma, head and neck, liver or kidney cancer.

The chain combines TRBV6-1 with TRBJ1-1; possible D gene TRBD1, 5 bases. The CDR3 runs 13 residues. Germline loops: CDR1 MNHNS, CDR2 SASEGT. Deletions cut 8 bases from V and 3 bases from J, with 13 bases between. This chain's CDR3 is CASGTVVDTEAFF. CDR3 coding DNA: TGTGCCAGCGGGACGGTCGTTGACACTGAAGCTTTCTTT.

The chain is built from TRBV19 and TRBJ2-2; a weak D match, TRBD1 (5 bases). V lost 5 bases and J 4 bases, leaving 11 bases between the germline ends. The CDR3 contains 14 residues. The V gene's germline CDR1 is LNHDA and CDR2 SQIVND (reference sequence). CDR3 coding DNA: TGTGCCAGTAGTGTAAGACAGACCACCGGGGAGCTGTTTTTT. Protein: CASSVRQTTGELFF.